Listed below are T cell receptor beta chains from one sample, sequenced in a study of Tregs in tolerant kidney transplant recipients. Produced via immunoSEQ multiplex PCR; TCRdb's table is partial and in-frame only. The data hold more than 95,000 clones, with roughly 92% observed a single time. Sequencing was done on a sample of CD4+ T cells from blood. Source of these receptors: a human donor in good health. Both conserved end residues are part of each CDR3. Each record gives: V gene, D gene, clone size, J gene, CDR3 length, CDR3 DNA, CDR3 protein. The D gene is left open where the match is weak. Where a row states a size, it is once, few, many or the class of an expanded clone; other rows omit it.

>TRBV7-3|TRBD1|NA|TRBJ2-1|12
TGTGCCAGCAGCATAGGGGGCCATGGGCAGTTCTTC
CASSIGGHGQFF
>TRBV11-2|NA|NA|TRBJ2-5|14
TGTGCCAGCAGCTCGGGCCCCACCAAAGAGACCCAGTACTTC
CASSSGPTKETQYF
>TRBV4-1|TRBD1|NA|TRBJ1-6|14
TGCGCCAGCAGCCAAGCAGGGGGCTCTTCACCCCTCCACTTT
CASSQAGGSSPLHF
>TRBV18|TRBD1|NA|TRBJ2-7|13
TGTGCCAGCTCTCCCGACAGGGACTACGAGCAGTACTTC
CASSPDRDYEQYF
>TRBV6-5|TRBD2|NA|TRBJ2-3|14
TGTGCCAGCAGACCCTCAGGGGCTAGCGGGTTGCTGGATTTT
CASRPSGASGLLDF
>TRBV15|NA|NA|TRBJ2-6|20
TGTGCCACCAGCAGTCCAAAGGATCGGGTTACCCCCTCTGGGGCCAACGTCCTGACTTTC
CATSSPKDRVTPSGANVLTF
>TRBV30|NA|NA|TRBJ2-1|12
TGTGCCGCCCGGGACGGTCGCAATGAGCAGTTCTTC
CAARDGRNEQFF
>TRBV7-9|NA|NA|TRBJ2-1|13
TGTGCCAGCAGCTTAGGAATGGGGGATAAGGAGTTCTTC
CASSLGMGDKEFF
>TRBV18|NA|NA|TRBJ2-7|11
TGTGCCAGCTCACCACAGGACGAGCAGTACTTC
CASSPQDEQYF
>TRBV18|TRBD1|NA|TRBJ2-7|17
TGTGCCAGCTCATCCGCGCCGGGACAGGGGGAATTGTACGAGCAGTACTTC
CASSSAPGQGELYEQYF
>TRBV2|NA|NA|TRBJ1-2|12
TGTGCCAGCAACGACAGGACGAATGGCTACACCTTC
CASNDRTNGYTF
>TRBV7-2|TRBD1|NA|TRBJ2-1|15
TGTGCCAGCAGCTTAGTAGGACAGGGCTACAATGAGCAGTTCTTC
CASSLVGQGYNEQFF
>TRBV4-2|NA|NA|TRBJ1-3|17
TGTGCCAGCAGCCACCATTTGACAGGTCTAACTGGAAACACCATATATTTT
CASSHHLTGLTGNTIYF
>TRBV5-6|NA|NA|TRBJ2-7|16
TGTGCCAGCAGCCGGGATCGGGGTAGTTTGGCCTACGAGCAGTACTTC
CASSRDRGSLAYEQYF
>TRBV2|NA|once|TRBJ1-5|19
TGTGCCAGCAGTCAACCCGCGGGGACCGTTACCTTTAGCAATCAGCCCCAGCATTTT
CASSQPAGTVTFSNQPQHF
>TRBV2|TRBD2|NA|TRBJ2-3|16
TGTGCCAGCAGTGAAGGTCTAGCGGGGAGGGCAGATACGCAGTATTTT
CASSEGLAGRADTQYF
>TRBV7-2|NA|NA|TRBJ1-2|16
TGTGCCAGCAGCTTAGTCTCTTACAGGGATCCGCCGGGCTACACCTTC
CASSLVSYRDPPGYTF
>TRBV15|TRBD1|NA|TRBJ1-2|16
TGTGCCACCAGCAGAGAGACAGGGGGCGTGGACTATGGCTACACCTTC
CATSRETGGVDYGYTF
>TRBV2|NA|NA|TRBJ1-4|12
TGTGCCAGCAGTCCCCATCGTGAAAAACTGTTTTTT
CASSPHREKLFF
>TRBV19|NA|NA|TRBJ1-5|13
TGTGCCACCACGGACAGACCAGATCAGCCCCAGCATTTT
CATTDRPDQPQHF
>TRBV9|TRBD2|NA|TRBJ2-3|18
TGTGCCAGCAGCGCACCCCGTGTAGCGGGCATGGGAACAGATACGCAGTATTTT
CASSAPRVAGMGTDTQYF
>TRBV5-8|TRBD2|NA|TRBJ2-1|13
TGTGCCAGCAGCTTTCAGCGGGGGGGCTCTAAGTTCTTC
CASSFQRGGSKFF